The sample holds many counts of the clone carrying this T cell receptor beta chain. The sample originates from a study of T cells in Graves' hyperthyroidism and ophthalmopathy. Amplified regions were TCR beta CDR3 sequences from RNA transcripts. A first-round RT-PCR of the TCR CDR3 used the HTBI primer set. Each CDR3 protein is one row after TCRdb ran MiXCR on the multiplex PCR reads. The table has approximately 520,000 distinct CDR3 sequences, approximately 25% seen once. Germline assignment: CDR1 GTSNPN and CDR2 SVGIG (reference sequence). The CDR3 spans 12 residues. The germline V and J ends were trimmed by 8 bases and 5 bases, with 15 bases remaining between them.

Source material: blood. The chain carries TRBV30 and TRBJ2-5; a weak D match, TRBD1 (7 bases). This receptor was obtained from a woman aged 30 to 39 with Graves' ophthalmopathy. DNA of the CDR3: TGTGCCGCCCGCAGGGGGGTGGAGACCCAGTACTTC. Translating it yields CAARRGVETQYF.